The 4 T cell receptor beta chains in this list originate from one sample, sequenced in a study of Graves' ophthalmopathy and Graves' hyperthyroidism. Amplified TCR beta CDR3 regions were obtained using RNA transcripts as template. Second-round multiplex PCR followed a first-round RT-PCR using HTBI primers. TCRdb fed the multiplex PCR reads into MiXCR, producing one record per CDR3 protein. The sample shows some 390,000 distinct CDR3 sequences, around 19% of them seen only once. The sequencing input was peripheral blood. Every receptor here comes from a woman between 18 and 29 years old with Graves' ophthalmopathy.

V and J are TRBV28 and TRBJ2-5; TRBD1 might be the D (5 bases). Germline assignment: CDR1 MDHEN and CDR2 SYDVKM. This CDR3 spans 14 amino acids. The V end lost 3 bases, the J end lost 2 bases, and 10 bases lay between the germline ends. The CDR3 protein is CASSFSGLQETQYF. The CDR3 DNA reads as TGTGCCAGCAGTTTTTCAGGGTTGCAAGAGACCCAGTACTTC.

The CDR3 here is CASSEEGAPPFYGYTF. CDR3 DNA sequence: TGTGCCAGCAGTGAGGAGGGGGCGCCGCCCTTTTATGGCTACACCTTC. The chain is built from TRBV6-1 and TRBJ1-2; 7 nucleotides agree with TRBD1. In germline, CDR1 is MNHNS, CDR2 SASEGT. CDR3 length: 16 residues. The ends lost 3 bases at V and 5 bases at J; junction bases unmatched: 12.

This clonotype was seen repeatedly, ten times or more. This rearrangement joins TRBV6-1 to TRBJ1-2; D uncertain. The CDR3 is 14 residues long. The germline V gene has CDR1 MNHNS and CDR2 SASEGT. V lost 2 bases and J 2 bases, leaving 9 bases between the germline ends. The CDR3 sequence is CASSEWQSNYGYTF. The CDR3 DNA sequence: TGTGCCAGCAGTGAATGGCAATCCAACTATGGCTACACCTTC.

This clonotype has a count of ten or more. V is TRBV29-1 and J is TRBJ1-1; D unclear. This CDR3 has 13 residues. Germline loops: CDR1 SQVTM, CDR2 ANQGSEA. With 0 bases removed from V and 1 base from J, the gap between germline ends came to 6 bases. The CDR3 reads CSVEDRPNTEAFF. In DNA form, the CDR3 reads TGCAGCGTTGAAGATCGGCCGAACACTGAAGCTTTCTTT. The full variable domain, its missing parts supplied by reference TRBV29-1 and TRBJ1-1, is SAVISQKPSRDICQRGTSLTIQCQVDSQVTMMFWYRQQPGQSLTLIATANQGSEATYESGFVIDKFPISRPNLTFSTLTVSNMSPEDSSIYLCSVEDRPNTEAFFGQGTRLTVV.